This T cell receptor beta chain was identified in a study of blood T cell repertoires in COVID-19. Overall study: Collection of acute and convalescent COVID-19 samples took place in the United States, Italy and Spain.

Data came from immunoSEQ multiplex PCR; TCRdb stores just in-frame clones and leaves some out. Counted here are 100,000 to 150,000 clones, 81% occurring once; the ten biggest clones make up about 17%. CDR3 length: 14 residues. Trimming shortened V by 4 bases and J by 0 bases, and 7 bases separated the two germline ends. The germline V gene has CDR1 MNHEY and CDR2 SVGAGI. The source of this sequence is a man in his thirties or forties with COVID-19, enrolled during active disease. Sequenced material: peripheral blood. The gene calls are TRBV6-5 and TRBJ1-3; D gene uncertain. The CDR3 spells CASSSVLSGNTIYF. The CDR3 nucleotides read TGTGCCAGCAGTTCGGTGCTCTCTGGAAACACCATATATTTT.